The 23 T cell receptor beta chains in this list originate from one sample, sequenced in a study of T cell repertoires in cytomegalovirus infection (dated 2019 in TCRdb). Sequencing was carried out with an Illumina HiSeq 1500. TCRdb redid the processing of the public reads, applying fastp at Q25 and MiXCR, and retained in-frame beta chains. Merged by CDR3 protein, the rows form single entries marked with the most common genes and DNA. The sample table contains around 900,000 distinct CDR3 sequences; only one count was recorded for approximately 32% of them. Around an eighth of the sample goes to the ten largest clones. The treatment or condition label on this specimen signifies: in vitro stimulation with specific CMV peptide epitopes to enrich CMV-specific T cells. Their antigen targets remain unknown. Sequenced here: cultured CD8+ T cells from PBMCs, sampled from culture after CMV antigen stimulation. All receptors derive from a human donor in good health (CMV status not recorded). Some clones in this sample may be carry-over from other donors' samples.

This chain links TRBV20-1 with TRBJ1-1; the D is unclear. CDR1 is DFQATT and CDR2 is SNEGSKA in the germline V gene (reference sequence). Trimming took off 7 bases at V and 1 base at J, with 10 bases between the two ends. There are 12 residues in the CDR3. The CDR3 reads CSVRTGNTEAFF. CDR3 nucleotides: TGCAGTGTCCGGACGGGGAACACTGAAGCTTTCTTT.

A few counts support this clonotype. This chain uses TRBV27 with TRBJ2-5, with TRBD2 as a possible D gene (6 bases). Trimming shortened V by 0 bases and J by 4 bases, and 9 bases separated the two germline ends. Germline loops: CDR1 MNHEY, CDR2 SMNVEV (reference sequence). This CDR3 is 14 amino acids long. CDR3 protein: CASSLSIGGETQYF. The CDR3 DNA reads as TGTGCCAGCAGTTTATCGATCGGGGGAGAGACCCAGTACTTC.

This clonotype was seen only a few times. The J gene is TRBJ1-1, the V gene TRBV5-5; D remains unclear. Trimming shortened V by 5 bases and J by 4 bases, and 18 bases separated the two germline ends. Germline CDR1 and CDR2: SGHKS and YYEKEE (reference sequence). The CDR3 consists of 15 residues. The CDR3 reads CASRGSLEEVTEAFF. CDR3 bases: TGTGCCAGCAGGGGAAGTTTGGAGGAGGTCACTGAAGCTTTCTTT.

Points on this clonotype: A single base separates this from a much larger clone, so it may be a read error. V and J are TRBV7-6 and TRBJ2-1; TRBD2 aligns across 10 bases. Germline V CDR1 and CDR2: SGHVS, FNYEAQ. This CDR3 spans 15 amino acids. The CDR3: CANSLGTSVGNEQFF. DNA for the CDR3: TGTGCCAACAGCTTAGGGACTAGCGTAGGCAATGAGCAGTTCTTC.

Concerning this clonotype: Likely a read error: the CDR3 ends without its conserved phenylalanine or tryptophan. The chain carries TRBV12-3 or TRBV12-4 and TRBJ2-1; 7 bases agree with TRBD2. V was clipped by 6 bases and J by 0 bases; unmatched bases: 8. The CDR3 is made up of 16 amino acids. The chain's CDR3 is CASSSGLSSSYNEQFI. The CDR3 DNA reads TGTGCCAGCAGCTCGGGACTATCGAGCTCCTACAATGAGCAGTTCATC.

This clonotype was detected many times. V and J are TRBV7-2 and TRBJ2-7; the D is unclear. Germline V gene sequence: CDR1 SGHTA, CDR2 FQGNSA. V lost 3 bases and J 7 bases, leaving 19 bases between the germline ends. This CDR3 region has 15 residues. The CDR3 loop reads CASSFGGSVLEEQYV. DNA of the CDR3: TGTGCCAGCAGCTTCGGTGGCAGCGTCCTGGAGGAGCAGTACGTC.

V usage is TRBV14 and J usage is TRBJ1-2, with D uncertain. Trimming stripped 0 bases from V and 4 bases from J, with 12 bases between. This CDR3 region has 15 residues. Germline V CDR1 and CDR2: SGHDN, FVKESK. The CDR3 here is CASSQERTAIYGYTF. CDR3 DNA sequence: TGTGCCAGCAGCCAAGAAAGGACCGCGATCTATGGCTACACCTTC.

CDR3 in DNA: TGTGCCAGCAGTGAATGGACCTTAGACTTCCTCTCTGGAAACACCATATATTTT. Translation gives CASSEWTLDFLSGNTIYF. This chain joins TRBV25-1 and TRBJ1-3; D remains unclear. The CDR3 totals 18 residues. The V and J ends lost 1 base and 0 bases respectively, with 16 bases between them. Germline V gene sequence: CDR1 MGHDK, CDR2 SYGVNS. The whole variable domain, filled in from reference TRBV25-1 and TRBJ1-3, reads EADIYQTPRYLVIGTGKKITLECSQTMGHDKMYWYQQDPGMELHLIHYSYGVNSTEKGDLSSESTVSRIRTEHFPLTLESARPSHTSQYLCASSEWTLDFLSGNTIYFGEGSWLTVV.

This clonotype has a handful of counts. The V and J genes are TRBV7-9 and TRBJ1-5; no clear D gene. This CDR3 has 16 residues. The ends were cut back, 6 bases at V and 0 bases at J, with 15 bases in the middle. The germline gives CDR1 SEHNR, CDR2 FQNEAQ (reference sequence). The CDR3 protein is CASSSTAGHSNQPQHF. The CDR3 DNA reads as TGTGCCAGCAGTTCTACCGCAGGTCATAGCAATCAGCCCCAGCATTTT.

Worth noting for this clonotype: A read error may produce the germline difference seen at one junction end. The chain carries TRBV27 and TRBJ2-5; D gene ambiguous. The CDR3 is 13 residues long. Germline CDR1 and CDR2: MNHEY and SMNVEV (reference sequence). In nucleotides, the CDR3 is TGTGCCAGCAGCTATGGAGACTCGGAGACCCGGTACTTC. It encodes CASSYGDSETRYF.

This sequence joins TRBV28 and TRBJ2-2, with 8 bases that match TRBD2. This CDR3 comprises 15 residues. Germline CDR1 is MDHEN and CDR2 is SYDVKM. The junction had 7 bases not matched to a gene; V was cut back by 6 bases and J by 4 bases. As DNA, the CDR3 is TGTGCCAGCAGAGGCCGGGAGGGGATCACCGGGGAGCTGTTTTTT. It is translated as CASRGREGITGELFF. Looking up the rest from reference TRBV28 and TRBJ2-2 gives the full variable domain: DVKVTQSSRYLVKRTGEKVFLECVQDMDHENMFWYRQDPGLGLRLIYFSYDVKMKEKGDIPEGYSVSREKKERFSLILESASTNQTSMYLCASRGREGITGELFFGEGSRLTVL.

The chain has TRBV5-4 and TRBJ2-1; the D gene is possibly TRBD2 (6 bases). Germline-derived CDR1 and CDR2 are SGHNT and YYREEE (reference sequence). CDR3 length equals 13 residues. V lost 5 bases to trimming and J lost 4 bases, with 10 bases between them. CDR3 amino acids: CASRGGTYNEQFF. In DNA, the CDR3 is TGTGCCAGCAGAGGAGGGACTTACAATGAGCAGTTCTTC. Filled out from reference TRBV5-4 and TRBJ2-1, the complete variable domain reads ETGVTQSPTHLIKTRGQQVTLRCSSQSGHNTVSWYQQALGQGPQFIFQYYREEENGRGNFPPRFSGLQFPNYSSELNVNALELDDSALYLCASRGGTYNEQFFGPGTRLTVL.

The V call is TRBV5-1, the J call TRBJ2-7; TRBD1 aligns across 10 bases. Trimming removed 4 bases from V and 3 bases from J; junction bases left unmatched: 7. The CDR3 extends over 15 amino acids. CDR1 and CDR2 (germline): SGHRS, YFSETQ. This CDR3 is CASSGGQGVSYEQYF. The CDR3 nucleotides are TGCGCCAGCAGCGGCGGACAGGGGGTTAGCTACGAGCAGTACTTC.

In DNA, the CDR3 is TGTGCCAGCAGTTCCTTGGTGACCCCAGAGACTGAAGCTTTCTTT. This gives the protein CASSSLVTPETEAFF. The chain combines TRBV6-5 with TRBJ1-1; D uncertain. The CDR3 extends over 15 amino acids. Germline V CDR1 and CDR2: MNHEY, SVGAGI. Trimming shortened V by 4 bases and J by 5 bases, and 17 bases separated the two germline ends.

This clonotype showed up just a few times. This chain uses TRBV20-1 with TRBJ2-1; a possible D gene is TRBD1 (6 bases). Trimming shortened V by 4 bases and J by 3 bases, and 10 bases separated the two germline ends. CDR1 and CDR2 from the germline V gene are DFQATT and SNEGSKA (reference sequence). CDR3 length equals 13 residues. CDR3 amino acids: CSAIDRNYNEQFF. The DNA of the CDR3 is TGCAGTGCTATTGACAGGAACTACAATGAGCAGTTCTTC.

The CDR3 region is CASSFRTSYEQYF. In DNA form, the CDR3 reads TGTGCCAGCAGTTTCCGCACTTCCTACGAGCAGTACTTC. The genes are TRBV27 and TRBJ2-7; unclear D gene. This CDR3 spans 13 amino acids. Germline loops: CDR1 MNHEY, CDR2 SMNVEV (reference sequence). Trimming stripped 3 bases from V and 1 base from J, with 7 bases between.

This clonotype was seen a handful of times. This chain uses TRBV6-5 with TRBJ2-3, with TRBD2 matching 9 bases. CDR1 is MNHEY, CDR2 SVGAGI, per germline. This CDR3 spans 20 amino acids. With 4 bases clipped from V and 3 bases from J, the junction kept 20 bases outside the gene matches. CDR3 sequence reads: CASSLLPGRGGIEPTDTQYF. The CDR3 DNA reads as TGTGCCAGCAGTTTACTCCCGGGGCGGGGGGGCATCGAACCGACAGATACGCAGTATTTT.

This clonotype was counted many times. This chain connects TRBV6-6 to TRBJ2-5, with D uncertain. The V end lost 0 bases, the J end lost 7 bases, and 6 bases lay between the germline ends. This CDR3 has 12 amino acids. In germline, CDR1 is MNHNY, CDR2 SVGAGI (reference sequence). CDR3 DNA sequence: TGTGCCAGCAGTTACTCCCAGGCGACCCAGTACTTC. Translation: CASSYSQATQYF.

Notes on this clonotype: A much larger clone is a single base away; this may be a read error. The V call is TRBV7-8, the J call TRBJ2-1, with 15 bases matching TRBD2. CDR3 length equals 16 residues. CDR1 and CDR2 from the germline V gene are SGHVS and FQNEAQ. CDR3 bases: TGTGCCAGCAGCGGACTAGCGGGGGGGCTGAGGAATGAGCAGATCTTC. Translated: CASSGLAGGLRNEQIF.

This clonotype showed up just a few times. The CDR3 loop reads CASTLPSPGSPLHF. The CDR3 nucleotides read TGTGCCAGCACCCTACCTAGTCCGGGGTCACCCCTCCACTTT. The J gene is TRBJ1-6, the V gene TRBV27; the D is unclear. CDR1 is MNHEY and CDR2 is SMNVEV in the germline V gene (reference sequence). V gave up 7 bases and J gave up 10 bases, with 17 bases separating them. The CDR3 covers 14 residues.

This clonotype occurred many times. The chain combines TRBV7-8 with TRBJ2-1; 7 bases line up with TRBD2. Looked up from germline, CDR1 is SGHVS and CDR2 is FQNEAQ. This CDR3 has 16 residues. With 6 bases clipped from V and 5 bases from J, the junction kept 13 bases outside the gene matches. CDR3 sequence (DNA): TGTGCCAGCAGTATTTGGGTGGGGCTAGCGGACAATGAGCAGTTCTTC. As protein: CASSIWVGLADNEQFF.

V gene TRBV5-5 combines with J gene TRBJ1-5; D not certain. This CDR3 region has 13 residues. CDR1 is SGHKS, CDR2 YYEKEE, per germline (reference sequence). With 5 bases removed from V and 9 bases from J, the gap between germline ends came to 15 bases. Here the CDR3 reads CASRPGLAGPQHF. The CDR3 DNA sequence: TGTGCCAGCAGACCCGGTCTGGCGGGGCCCCAGCATTTT.

The CDR3 DNA is TGTGCCAGCAGCTTCTCAGTCGGGGATGGCTACACCTTC. As protein: CASSFSVGDGYTF. This rearrangement joins TRBV27 to TRBJ1-2, with no clear D. Germline V gene lookup returns CDR1 MNHEY and CDR2 SMNVEV (reference sequence). Trimming left V 6 bases short and J 6 bases short, with 14 bases between. The CDR3 totals 13 residues.